This TCR beta chain stems from a study of T cells in tuberculosis. Study-level background: Samples predate treatment or fall within its first 7 days.

The CDR3 extends over 15 amino acids. The V and J ends lost 5 bases and 5 bases, in that order; junction bases with no gene match: 10. CDR1 and CDR2 (germline): SGHTA, FQGNSA. Clones were sequenced by immunoSEQ multiplex PCR, and TCRdb holds only the in-frame ones, with some missing. Among about 38,000 clones listed, approximately 95% were seen once. General study results and limits: Active tuberculosis alpha repertoires lay closer to GMM-specific TCRs than controls'. Classification accuracy was 75% to 90% (AUROC approximately 0.9) with the GMM-specific repertoire.

Time point in this sample: new active TB diagnosis, blood taken before or within 7 days of starting treatment. Unsorted cryopreserved PBMC were sequenced, averaging about 92,000 T cells per clinical donor. Notes on this clone: The antigen is not known.

The material was PBMCs, obtained at tuberculosis diagnosis. The chain carries TRBV7-2 and TRBJ2-5; 8 positions agree with TRBD2. This receptor was taken from an adult with tuberculosis. The CDR3, as DNA: TGTGCCAGCAGCCCCGGGGGGGTGAAGGGGGAGACCCAGTACTTC. Encoded protein: CASSPGGVKGETQYF. Full variable domain (rest looked up from reference TRBV7-2 and TRBJ2-5): GAGVSQSPSNKVTEKGKDVELRCDPISGHTALYWYRQSLGQGLEFLIYFQGNSAPDKSGLPSDRFSAERTGGSVSTLTIQRTQQEDSAVYLCASSPGGVKGETQYFGPGTRLLVL.